A single sample is the source of the 21 T cell receptor beta chains below, sequenced in a study of STAT5B mutations in CD4+ large granular lymphocyte leukemia. The method was immunoSEQ multiplex PCR; TCRdb's version includes in-frame clones alone and lacks a portion of them. This table holds 38,000 or so clones, roughly 85% found once. The sequenced material came from CD4+ T cells from blood buffy coats. Receptor source: a human donor in good health.

A single count supports this clone. The chain couples TRBV7-2 to TRBJ1-1; a weak D match, TRBD1 (6 bases). The CDR3 sequence is 12 residues long. Germline V gives CDR1 SGHTA, CDR2 FQGNSA. V gave up 6 bases and J gave up 3 bases, with 8 bases separating them. CDR3 loop: CASSRTDTEAFF. CDR3 DNA: TGTGCCAGCAGTCGGACAGACACTGAAGCTTTCTTT.

In this sample, this clone turned up a few times. The chain employs TRBV6-5 and TRBJ1-5, with D uncertain. Looked up from germline, CDR1 is MNHEY and CDR2 is SVGAGI. The CDR3 has 16 amino acids. The V gene lost 0 bases and the J gene lost 1 base, with 10 bases spanning the gap. The CDR3 region is CASSYSKGWSNQPQHF. DNA for the CDR3: TGTGCCAGCAGTTACTCGAAAGGGTGGAGCAATCAGCCCCAGCATTTT.

This clone was found once. The CDR3 DNA reads TGCGCCAGCAGCTTGGCAACAGGTTCGGAGGGCTACACCTTC. Translated: CASSLATGSEGYTF. V gene TRBV5-1 combines with J gene TRBJ1-2, with D possibly being TRBD1 (5 bases). From germline, CDR1 is SGHRS and CDR2 YFSETQ. V lost 0 bases and J lost 8, with 14 bases in between. This CDR3 contains 14 residues.

The chain uses TRBV28 and TRBJ1-1, with D hard to call. V was shortened by 4 bases and J by 7 bases, with 10 bases between the two germline ends. This CDR3 region has 12 residues. The germline CDR1 and CDR2 sequences are MDHEN and SYDVKM. This CDR3 is CASSSFLNEAFF. The CDR3 region has the DNA TGTGCCAGCAGTTCGTTCTTGAATGAAGCTTTCTTT.

Written as DNA, the CDR3 is TGTGCCAGCAGTTCGACTAGCGGGAGCTCCCATGAGCAGTTCTTC. This gives the protein CASSSTSGSSHEQFF. The chain recombines TRBV7-6 with TRBJ2-1; 12 positions agree with TRBD2. Germline V gene data show CDR1 as SGHVS and CDR2 as FNYEAQ. V shed 6 bases, J shed 8 bases, and the junction held 8 bases outside the gene matches. The CDR3 length is 15 residues.

The rearrangement joins TRBV5-1 to TRBJ2-5, with TRBD2 matching 13 bases. The CDR3 is made up of 16 amino acids. Germline CDR1 and CDR2: SGHRS and YFSETQ. V shed 0 bases and J 4 bases; nucleotides not matched to a gene: 3. CDR3 DNA sequence: TGCGCCAGCAGCTTGGGACTAGCGGGGGGTGGAGAGACCCAGTACTTC. Translated: CASSLGLAGGGETQYF.

CDR3 DNA: TGCGCCAGCAGCCCTGACGGCCAAGAGACCCAGTACTTC. Residues: CASSPDGQETQYF. V is TRBV5-1 and J is TRBJ2-5; D call uncertain. The ends were cut back, 4 bases at V and 1 base at J, with 8 bases in the middle. The CDR3 has 13 amino acids. From germline, CDR1 is SGHRS and CDR2 YFSETQ.

The rearrangement joins TRBV19 to TRBJ2-3; D not resolved. V lost 6 bases and J lost 2, with 15 bases in between. The CDR3 has 15 residues. The germline gives CDR1 LNHDA, CDR2 SQIVND (reference sequence). The CDR3 region is CASSRVRGFTDTQYF. CDR3 in DNA: TGTGCCAGTAGCCGGGTCCGTGGATTCACAGATACGCAGTATTTT.

The J gene is TRBJ2-5, the V gene TRBV7-2; 11 bases agree with TRBD2. CDR3 length: 16 amino acids. The V segment lost 5 bases and the J segment 4 bases; nucleotides outside the gene matches: 9. CDR1 is SGHTA and CDR2 is FQGNSA in the germline V gene. The chain's CDR3 is CASSLRVLAGAETQYF. The CDR3 DNA is TGTGCCAGCAGCCTGAGGGTACTAGCGGGAGCAGAGACCCAGTACTTC.

This clone was observed a few times. The J gene is TRBJ2-2, the V gene TRBV18; 8 bases align to TRBD1. The length of the CDR3 is 14 residues. Germline trimming cut 3 bases from V and 4 bases from J; bases unmatched to any gene: 1. Germline-derived CDR1 and CDR2 are KGHSH and LQKENI. CDR3 sequence (DNA): TGTGCCAGCTCACCGGACAGGGCCACCGGGGAGCTGTTTTTT. Translation: CASSPDRATGELFF. The full variable domain, completed using reference TRBV18 and TRBJ2-2, is NAGVMQNPRHLVRRRGQEARLRCSPMKGHSHVYWYRQLPEEGLKFMVYLQKENIIDESGMPKERFSAEFPKEGPSILRIQQVVRGDSAAYFCASSPDRATGELFFGEGSRLTVL.

This chain connects TRBV11-2 to TRBJ2-7; D unclear. This CDR3 spans 12 amino acids. The ends were cut back, 1 base at V and 3 bases at J, with 4 bases in the middle. CDR1 SGHAT and CDR2 FQNNGV come from the germline V gene. For the CDR3, the DNA is TGTGCCAGCAGCTTAGTGGGCTACGAGCAGTACTTC. This sequence encodes CASSLVGYEQYF.

This chain uses TRBV11-1 with TRBJ2-7; D remains unclear. This CDR3 comprises 15 residues. From germline, CDR1 is SGHAT and CDR2 FQDESV (reference sequence). V lost 5 bases, J lost 0 bases, and 14 bases lay in between. DNA of the CDR3: TGTGCCAGCAGCCCTCTAACGGCGAACTCCTACGAGCAGTACTTC. Amino acid sequence: CASSPLTANSYEQYF.

The chain is built from TRBV30 and TRBJ2-2; 9 positions agree with TRBD1. J gave up 3 bases and V 7 bases, and 9 bases lay outside the gene matches. The germline V gene encodes CDR1 GTSNPN and CDR2 SVGIG (reference sequence). The CDR3 is 15 residues long. CDR3 bases: TGTGCCTCATACCGGGACAGGGAGTACACCGGGGAGCTGTTTTTT. It translates to CASYRDREYTGELFF.

The V call is TRBV5-1, the J call TRBJ2-7; D call uncertain. The CDR3 has 13 amino acids. Trimming left V 2 bases short and J 6 bases short, with 12 bases between. Germline CDR1 is SGHRS and CDR2 is YFSETQ. The CDR3 region is CASSLKTSAEQYF. The CDR3 coding sequence is TGCGCCAGCAGCTTAAAAACATCCGCCGAGCAGTACTTC.

The V call is TRBV5-8, the J call TRBJ1-5, with D uncertain. CDR1 is SGHTS, CDR2 YDEGEE, per germline. With 5 bases removed from V and 0 bases from J, the gap between germline ends came to 12 bases. There are 15 residues in the CDR3. CDR3 protein: CASRYGRFSNQPQHF. The DNA for the CDR3 is TGTGCCAGCAGGTACGGACGGTTTAGCAATCAGCCCCAGCATTTT.

This clone was seen more than once but under ten times. The V call is TRBV21-1, the J call TRBJ2-3; the table assigns TRBD2, which was not confirmed against the DNA. TRBV21-1 is labeled a pseudogene. This CDR3 region has 14 residues. The CDR3 DNA is TGTGCCAGCAGCACTAGCGACCGCACAGATACGCAGTATTTT. Its translation is CASSTSDRTDTQYF.

V gene TRBV10-2 combines with J gene TRBJ1-5; TRBD1 might be the D (5 bases). Trimming pared 5 bases from V and 6 bases from J, leaving 17 bases between. Germline V gene data show CDR1 as WSHSY and CDR2 as SAAADI. There are 15 residues in the CDR3. The CDR3, as DNA: TGCGCCAGCAGTCCGGGGGAAGGGGCGGTTCAGCCCCAGCATTTT. As protein: CASSPGEGAVQPQHF.

The V and J genes are TRBV27 and TRBJ1-1, with a tentative D call TRBD1 (5 bases). Per germline, CDR1 MNHEY and CDR2 SMNVEV (reference sequence). This CDR3 region has 15 residues. Trimming pared 3 bases from V and 1 base from J, leaving 12 bases between. CDR3: CASSFLGVQNTEAFF. In DNA, the CDR3 is TGTGCCAGCAGTTTCCTAGGGGTCCAGAACACTGAAGCTTTCTTT.

The chain combines TRBV12-2 with TRBJ1-6. TRBV12-2 is flagged as a pseudogene. The CDR3 extends over 15 amino acids. For the CDR3, the DNA is TGTGCAAGTCGCCCCCCCAGACCGTATAATTCACCCCTCCACTTT. Its translation is CASRPPRPYNSPLHF.

The chain links TRBV19 to TRBJ1-2, with a weak D call TRBD1 (6 bases). CDR3 length: 14 amino acids. Per germline, CDR1 LNHDA and CDR2 SQIVND (reference sequence). Trimming left V 3 bases short and J 1 base short, with 9 bases between. CDR3 sequence reads: CASSIMDSNYGYTF. In DNA form, the CDR3 reads TGTGCCAGTAGTATCATGGACAGTAACTATGGCTACACCTTC.

The gene calls are TRBV7-2 and TRBJ2-1; TRBD2 matches at 7 bases. Trimming at V came to 2 bases and at J to 7 bases, leaving 8 bases not matched to a gene. The CDR3 runs to 15 residues. Germline V gene lookup returns CDR1 SGHTA and CDR2 FQGNSA. The CDR3 loop is CASSLSWSGANEQFF. CDR3 nucleotide sequence: TGTGCCAGCAGCTTATCTTGGAGCGGGGCGAATGAGCAGTTCTTC.